The clone carrying this TCR beta chain was counted ten times or more. Its target is not known. The CDR3 is 13 residues long. Germline values: CDR1 SGHRS, CDR2 YFSETQ. Trimming stripped 4 bases from V and 4 bases from J, with 10 bases between. This sample stems from a study of T cells after yellow fever vaccination. Production of TCR cDNA was by 5'RACE template switching, which also added a universal primer site and UMIs. TCRdb recomputed calls from the 5' RACE reads with MiXCR, one row per CDR3 protein. The data hold about 350,000 distinct CDR3 sequences, with 7% to 9% observed a single time. Findings and limits, study-wide: Contamination by abundant bulk-population clonotypes could be present in FACS-sorted repertoires. Primary-vaccination clones mostly resurfaced post-booster (96% CD4, approximately 89% CD8). Weaker overall, the secondary response nonetheless peaked faster (day 5 versus 15).

This sample comprised PBMCs, obtained around 45 days after the first yellow fever vaccination. This chain uses TRBV5-1 with TRBJ2-3; D is uncertain. This TCR was recovered from a man younger than 35 who received the YFV17D yellow fever vaccine. The CDR3 spells CASSPLGADTQYF. For the CDR3, the DNA is TGCGCCAGCAGCCCCCTTGGGGCAGATACGCAGTATTTT. The full variable domain, its missing parts supplied by reference TRBV5-1 and TRBJ2-3, is KAGVTQTPRYLIKTRGQQVTLSCSPISGHRSVSWYQQTPGQGLQFLFEYFSETQRNKGNFPGRFSGRQFSNSRSEMNVSTLELGDSALYLCASSPLGADTQYFGPGTRLTVL.